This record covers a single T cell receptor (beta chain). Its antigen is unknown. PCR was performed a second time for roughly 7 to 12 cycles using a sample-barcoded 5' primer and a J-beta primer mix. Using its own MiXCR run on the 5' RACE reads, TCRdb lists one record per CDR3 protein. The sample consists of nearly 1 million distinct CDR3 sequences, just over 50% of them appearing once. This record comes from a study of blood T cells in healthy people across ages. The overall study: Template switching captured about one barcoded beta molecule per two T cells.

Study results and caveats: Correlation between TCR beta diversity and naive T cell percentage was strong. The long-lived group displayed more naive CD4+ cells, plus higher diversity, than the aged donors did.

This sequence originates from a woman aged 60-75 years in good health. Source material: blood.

The CDR3 nucleotides are TGTGCCAGCAGCCGGGCAGGGACAGCAACCTACGAGCAGTACTTC. This codes for CASSRAGTATYEQYF. The chain carries TRBV4-2 and TRBJ2-7; 7 bases line up with TRBD1. This CDR3 has 15 amino acids. V lost 4 bases to trimming and J lost 2 bases; unmatched junction nucleotides: 8. CDR1 and CDR2 (germline): LGHNA, YNFKEQ.